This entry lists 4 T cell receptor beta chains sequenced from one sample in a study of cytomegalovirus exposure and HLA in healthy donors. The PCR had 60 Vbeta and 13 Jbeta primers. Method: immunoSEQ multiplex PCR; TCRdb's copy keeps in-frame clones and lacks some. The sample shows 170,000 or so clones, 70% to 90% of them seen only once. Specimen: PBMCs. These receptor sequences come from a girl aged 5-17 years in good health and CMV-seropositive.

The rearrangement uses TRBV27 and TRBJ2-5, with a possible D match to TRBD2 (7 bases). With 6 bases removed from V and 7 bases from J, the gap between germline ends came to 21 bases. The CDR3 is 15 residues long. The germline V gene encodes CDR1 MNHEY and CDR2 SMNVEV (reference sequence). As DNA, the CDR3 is TGTGCCAGCAGCCATCGGCAGGGAGGGGGTGGGACCCAGTACTTC. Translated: CASSHRQGGGGTQYF.

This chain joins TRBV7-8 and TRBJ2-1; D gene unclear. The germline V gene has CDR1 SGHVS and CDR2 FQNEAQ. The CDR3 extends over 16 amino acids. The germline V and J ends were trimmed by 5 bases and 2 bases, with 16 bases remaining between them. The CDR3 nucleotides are TGTGCCAGCAGCCCCCCTCCCTGGCAGACCTACAATGAGCAGTTCTTC. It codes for CASSPPPWQTYNEQFF.

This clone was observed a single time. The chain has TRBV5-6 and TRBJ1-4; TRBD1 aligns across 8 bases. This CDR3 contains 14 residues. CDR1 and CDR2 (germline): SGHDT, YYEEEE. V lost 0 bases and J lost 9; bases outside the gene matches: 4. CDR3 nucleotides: TGTGCCAGCAGCTTGGGACAGGGGTATCAAAAACTGTTTTTT. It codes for CASSLGQGYQKLFF.

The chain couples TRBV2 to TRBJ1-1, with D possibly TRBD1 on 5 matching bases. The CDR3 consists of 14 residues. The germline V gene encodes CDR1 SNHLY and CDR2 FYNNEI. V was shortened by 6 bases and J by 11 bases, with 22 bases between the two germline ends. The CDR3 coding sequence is TGTGCCAGCAGGTCCCCGGGACGGGGGTACGCGGCTTTCTTT. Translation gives CASRSPGRGYAAFF. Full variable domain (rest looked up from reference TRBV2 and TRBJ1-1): EPEVTQTPSHQVTQMGQEVILRCVPISNHLYFYWYRQILGQKVEFLVSFYNNEISEKSEIFDDQFSVERPDGSNFTLKIRSTKLEDSAMYFCASRSPGRGYAAFFGQGTRLTVV.